This is a list of T cell receptor beta chains from one sample in a study of cytomegalovirus exposure and HLA in healthy donors. Repertoires were generated with immunoSEQ multiplex PCR, while TCRdb's copy carries only in-frame clones and drops some. The sample shows 190,000 or so clones, about 80% of them seen only once. The sample was PBMCs. These receptors all come from a woman between 18 and 29 years old in good health and CMV-seropositive. Each CDR3 is given with its conserved first and last residue. The D gene is left open where the match is weak. Some rows have no size entry. The others give once, few or many, or a class for an expanded clone.

j_call,clone_size,v_call,d_call,cdr3_aa,cdr3_nt
TRBJ1-4,-,TRBV5-1,-,CASSTGTSATVAKLFF,TGCGCCAGCAGCACAGGGACATCGGCGACTGTTGCAAAACTGTTTTTT
TRBJ2-7,-,TRBV7-9,-,CASSFLGEGDEQYF,TGTGCCAGCAGCTTTCTAGGGGAAGGAGACGAGCAGTACTTC
TRBJ1-1,-,TRBV6-5,-,CASSGGLGLYTEAFF,TGTGCCAGCAGTGGGGGGTTGGGTTTGTATACTGAAGCTTTCTTT
TRBJ1-5,-,TRBV4-1,-,CASSQVVGGHQPQHF,TGCGCCAGCAGCCAAGTGGTTGGGGGCCATCAGCCCCAGCATTTT
TRBJ1-2,-,TRBV6-1,-,CASSSHAAGFRGYTF,TGTGCCAGCAGTTCCCACGCGGCAGGGTTTCGTGGCTACACCTTC
TRBJ2-5,-,TRBV5-1,TRBD2,CASSPSGGGETQYF,TGCGCCAGCAGCCCGAGCGGGGGTGGAGAGACCCAGTACTTC
TRBJ1-5,-,TRBV2,-,CASSGTGIKQPQHF,TGTGCCAGCAGTGGAACAGGGATAAAACAGCCCCAGCATTTT
TRBJ2-1,-,TRBV6-1,-,CASSVTVSSYNEQFF,TGTGCCAGCAGTGTGACAGTGAGCTCCTACAATGAGCAGTTCTTC
TRBJ1-2,-,TRBV4-1,-,CASSQVAAPGVHGYTF,TGCGCCAGCAGCCAAGTTGCGGCCCCAGGGGTACATGGCTACACCTTC
TRBJ1-2,once,TRBV19,-,CASSIGLQGMHGYTF,TGTGCCAGTAGTATCGGCTTACAGGGTATGCATGGCTACACCTTC
TRBJ2-7,few,TRBV4-1,-,CASSPPGSLVEQYF,TGCGCCAGCAGCCCCCCAGGGTCGCTGGTCGAGCAGTACTTC
TRBJ2-7,few,TRBV5-8,TRBD2,CASTTSGSYEQYF,TGTGCCAGCACTACTAGCGGGTCCTACGAGCAGTACTTC
TRBJ2-5,-,TRBV4-1,TRBD2,CASSQVAGGRETQYF,TGCGCCAGCAGCCAAGTGGCGGGGGGGCGAGAGACCCAGTACTTC
TRBJ1-3,-,TRBV9,-,CASSVDRNAGNTIYF,TGTGCCAGCAGCGTCGACAGGAATGCTGGAAACACCATATATTTT
TRBJ1-4,once,TRBV6-5,-,CASSYQGEKLFF,TGTGCCAGCAGTTACCAGGGGGAAAAACTGTTTTTT
TRBJ1-2,-,TRBV18,-,CASSPPPGDGYTF,TGTGCCAGCTCACCACCCCCAGGGGATGGCTACACCTTC
TRBJ2-1,-,TRBV5-1,-,CASSLASGSSSYNEQFF,TGCGCCAGCAGCTTGGCGTCAGGCAGCAGCTCCTACAATGAGCAGTTCTTC
TRBJ1-2,-,TRBV5-6,TRBD1,CASSLEINGQGAGYTF,TGTGCCAGCAGCTTGGAAATTAACGGACAGGGGGCTGGCTACACCTTC
TRBJ2-7,-,TRBV7-9,-,CASSLSTNNYEQYF,TGTGCCAGCAGCTTATCAACAAATAACTACGAGCAGTACTTC
TRBJ1-4,-,TRBV7-9,TRBD1,CASGVGADRVGEKLFF,TGTGCCAGCGGGGTGGGGGCCGACAGGGTTGGAGAAAAACTGTTTTTT
TRBJ1-1,-,TRBV2,-,CATPLRGEAFF,TGTGCCACCCCTCTGAGGGGGGAAGCTTTCTTT
TRBJ2-7,once,TRBV7-9,-,CASSFTGTTYEQYF,TGTGCCAGCAGCTTCACCGGGACAACCTACGAGCAGTACTTC
TRBJ2-7,-,TRBV7-4,TRBD2,CASSLVIGRVVEQYF,TGTGCCAGCAGCTTAGTAATAGGGAGGGTGGTCGAGCAGTACTTC
TRBJ2-3,once,TRBV7-2,-,CASSTDLATDTQYF,TGTGCCAGCAGCACCGACCTAGCGACAGATACGCAGTATTTT
TRBJ1-5,-,TRBV7-9,-,CASSPEGGVGQPQHF,TGTGCCAGCAGCCCCGAGGGGGGGGTGGGTCAGCCCCAGCATTTT
TRBJ2-7,-,TRBV27,-,CASSLRRDAYEQYF,TGTGCCAGCAGTCTACGCAGGGATGCCTACGAGCAGTACTTC
TRBJ1-6,once,TRBV9,TRBD1,CASSATGVLVGSPLHF,TGTGCCAGCAGCGCTACAGGGGTATTAGTAGGTTCACCCCTCCACTTT
TRBJ2-1,-,TRBV27,TRBD2,CASSLGLAGIEQFF,TGTGCCAGCAGTCTCGGACTAGCGGGAATTGAGCAGTTCTTC
TRBJ1-1,-,TRBV13,-,CASSKQGSGAFF,TGTGCCAGCAGCAAGCAGGGCTCAGGGGCTTTCTTT
TRBJ1-1,-,TRBV25-1,-,CKESTEAFF,TGTAAGGAGAGCACTGAAGCTTTCTTT
TRBJ2-7,-,TRBV19,TRBD1,CASSTYPGQPRDEQYF,TGTGCCAGTAGCACCTATCCGGGACAGCCCCGGGACGAGCAGTACTTC
TRBJ1-2,-,TRBV6-1,TRBD1,CASVRTGVNYGYTF,TGTGCCAGCGTTCGGACAGGGGTTAACTATGGCTACACCTTC
TRBJ2-3,-,TRBV7-3,TRBD2,CASSHSGGEDTQYF,TGTGCCAGCAGCCACAGCGGGGGGGAGGATACGCAGTATTTT
TRBJ2-1,-,TRBV11-3,TRBD2,CASSLGRLAGNEQFF,TGTGCCAGCAGCTTAGGGAGACTAGCGGGGAATGAGCAGTTCTTC
TRBJ1-5,many,TRBV7-2,TRBD1,CASSLVGTGSNSNQPQHF,TGTGCCAGCAGCTTAGTGGGGACAGGGTCAAATAGCAATCAGCCCCAGCATTTT
TRBJ2-7,once,TRBV5-6,-,CASSFSRTEYEQYF,TGTGCCAGCAGCTTTTCTCGGACAGAATACGAGCAGTACTTC
TRBJ2-7,-,TRBV7-2,-,CASSLEASVLHEQYF,TGTGCCAGCAGCTTAGAAGCTAGCGTGTTACACGAGCAGTACTTC
TRBJ1-2,-,TRBV18,-,CASSPGGRTIYGYTF,TGTGCCAGCTCACCCGGTGGCAGGACTATTTATGGCTACACCTTC
TRBJ1-2,-,TRBV5-1,TRBD1,CASSLEVDRGGGYTF,TGCGCCAGCAGCTTGGAAGTCGACAGGGGAGGCGGCTACACCTTC
TRBJ1-1,-,TRBV19,-,CASSILGGLNTEAFF,TGTGCCAGTAGTATTTTGGGGGGTCTGAACACTGAAGCTTTCTTT
TRBJ1-5,once,TRBV4-1,-,CASSPYFQGGDQPQHF,TGCGCCAGCAGCCCTTATTTCCAGGGTGGGGATCAGCCCCAGCATTTT
TRBJ2-5,-,TRBV4-2,TRBD1,CASSQDINRGLRETQYF,TGTGCCAGCAGCCAAGACATCAACAGGGGGCTACGAGAGACCCAGTACTTC
TRBJ1-2,-,TRBV10-3,-,CAISGGSQEDGYTF,TGTGCCATCAGTGGGGGTTCGCAGGAGGATGGCTACACCTTC
TRBJ1-2,-,TRBV7-2,-,CASSLGPFSNYGYTF,TGTGCCAGCAGCTTGGGCCCGTTCTCTAACTATGGCTACACCTTC
TRBJ2-1,-,TRBV11-1,-,CASSLRRGGNEQFF,TGTGCCAGCAGCCTACGACGGGGTGGTAATGAGCAGTTCTTC
TRBJ1-2,-,TRBV4-1,TRBD1,CASSHSLGDRRSYGYTF,TGCGCCAGCAGCCACTCCTTGGGGGACAGAAGGTCCTATGGCTACACCTTC